A single sample gave rise to the 16 T cell receptor beta chains below, sequenced in a study of beta chain features in type 1 diabetes. The whole isolated RNA underwent reverse transcription, so sequencing captured expressed TCRB transcripts. Profiling relied on immunoSEQ multiplex PCR, and the TCRdb table lists in-frame clones only, not all of them. This repertoire shows 300,000 to 400,000 clones, around an eighth found once; its top ten account for around 0.02%. The sequencing input was naive CD4+ T cells from blood. All receptors derive from a man between 18 and 29 years old in good health.

A few counts support this clone. V gene TRBV2 combines with J gene TRBJ2-2, with 9 positions matching TRBD1. Germline V gene sequence: CDR1 SNHLY, CDR2 FYNNEI. The CDR3 spans 15 residues. V gave up 6 bases and J gave up 1 base; unmatched junction bases: 3. For the CDR3, the DNA is TGTGCCAGCAGCGGGGGACAGGGGAACACCGGGGAGCTGTTTTTT. Amino acids: CASSGGQGNTGELFF.

This clone came up a few times. The rearrangement links TRBV7-2 to TRBJ1-2; 9 bases agree with TRBD1. In germline, CDR1 is SGHTA, CDR2 FQGNSA. The CDR3 runs to 14 residues. J was trimmed by 5 bases and V by 5 bases; bases with no gene match: 6. The CDR3 loop reads CASSRGTGNYGYTF. The CDR3 region has the DNA TGTGCCAGCAGCAGAGGGACAGGGAATTATGGCTACACCTTC.

The V call is TRBV5-1, the J call TRBJ2-4; D is possibly TRBD1 (6 bases). Per germline, CDR1 SGHRS and CDR2 YFSETQ. V dropped 4 bases and J dropped 3 bases, with 17 bases sitting between them. The CDR3 covers 16 residues. In nucleotides, the CDR3 is TGCGCCAGCAGCGACGCACAGGGTCTCGGCAAAAACATTCAGTACTTC. Protein sequence: CASSDAQGLGKNIQYF. Combining the CDR3 with reference TRBV5-1 and TRBJ2-4 gives the whole variable domain KAGVTQTPRYLIKTRGQQVTLSCSPISGHRSVSWYQQTPGQGLQFLFEYFSETQRNKGNFPGRFSGRQFSNSRSEMNVSTLELGDSALYLCASSDAQGLGKNIQYFGAGTRLSVL.

This clone was detected a few times. The chain carries TRBV5-1 and TRBJ1-2, with a weak D call TRBD1 (6 bases). Germline assignment: CDR1 SGHRS and CDR2 YFSETQ. The length of the CDR3 is 16 residues. V lost 0 bases and J 0 bases, leaving 12 bases between the germline ends. In DNA, the CDR3 is TGCGCCAGCAGCTTGGTTACAGGGCCCGCTAACTATGGCTACACCTTC. Residues: CASSLVTGPANYGYTF.

This clone came up a few times. This rearrangement joins TRBV10-3 to TRBJ2-7, with D perhaps matching TRBD1 (6 bases). Germline V gene lookup returns CDR1 ENHRY and CDR2 SYGVKD. The length of the CDR3 is 13 residues. The V and J ends lost 3 bases and 4 bases respectively, with 10 bases between them. CDR3 sequence (DNA): TGTGCCATCAGTGACCAAGACAGGTACGAGCAGTACTTC. It is translated as CAISDQDRYEQYF.

This clone appeared a few times. The V gene is TRBV30, the J gene TRBJ1-1, with D maybe TRBD1 (5 bases). V lost 3 bases to trimming and J lost 1 base, with 18 bases between them. The CDR3 contains 16 residues. Per germline, CDR1 GTSNPN and CDR2 SVGIG (reference sequence). Here the CDR3 reads CAWSSRRGRGNTEAFF. The CDR3 DNA reads TGTGCCTGGAGCTCAAGACGGGGGAGAGGGAACACTGAAGCTTTCTTT.

This clone showed up just a few times. The chain links TRBV5-4 to TRBJ1-2, with 9 bases aligning to TRBD1. The CDR3 runs 14 residues. Germline V gives CDR1 SGHNT, CDR2 YYREEE (reference sequence). V shed 4 bases and J 8 bases; nucleotides not matched to a gene: 9. CDR3 amino acids: CASSAPGQGEGYTF. The DNA of the CDR3 is TGTGCCAGCAGCGCCCCGGGACAGGGAGAGGGCTACACCTTC.

The chain links TRBV12-5 to TRBJ1-1; D is unresolved. CDR3 length: 13 amino acids. Trimming took 1 base from V and 1 from J, leaving 4 bases between them. Germline V lookup: CDR1 LGHNT, CDR2 FRNRAP. The CDR3 DNA is TGTGCTAGTGGTTTGGAGCAGAACACTGAAGCTTTCTTT. Its protein product is CASGLEQNTEAFF.

This clone was counted between two and nine times. The J gene is TRBJ1-2, the V gene TRBV14; 7 bases are a match to TRBD1. The germline gives CDR1 SGHDN, CDR2 FVKESK. The CDR3 spans 14 residues. The V segment lost 4 bases and the J segment 9 bases; nucleotides outside the gene matches: 11. The CDR3 DNA sequence: TGTGCCAGCAGCCCAGTGACAGGGATTTATCGCTACACCTTC. It specifies CASSPVTGIYRYTF.

V usage is TRBV16 and J usage is TRBJ1-6, with D perhaps TRBD1 (6 bases). Germline-derived CDR1 and CDR2 are KGHSY and FQNENV. CDR3 size: 13 residues. V was trimmed by 3 bases and J by 7 bases, leaving 7 bases between them. The CDR3 is CASSHTGNSPLHF. The CDR3, as DNA: TGTGCCAGCAGCCATACAGGGAATTCACCCCTCCACTTT.

Only a few counts were recorded for this clone. The rearrangement joins TRBV25-1 to TRBJ2-2, with 10 bases that match TRBD1. CDR1 is MGHDK, CDR2 SYGVNS, per germline. The V and J ends lost 4 bases and 6 bases, in that order; junction bases with no gene match: 5. CDR3 length equals 15 residues. CDR3 amino acids: CASSGGQGFAGELFF. In DNA, the CDR3 is TGTGCCAGCAGTGGGGGACAGGGGTTTGCCGGGGAGCTGTTTTTT.

The V call is TRBV4-3, the J call TRBJ1-2; a possible D gene is TRBD1 (5 bases). Germline V lookup: CDR1 LGHNA, CDR2 YSLEER. V lost 1 base and J lost 5, with 14 bases in between. The CDR3 consists of 15 residues. This CDR3 is CASSQGSDSNYGYTF. DNA of the CDR3: TGCGCCAGCAGCCAAGGGTCCGACAGTAATTATGGCTACACCTTC.

This clone was observed a few times. The chain has TRBV11-2 and TRBJ1-1; TRBD1 matches 9 bases. V was pared by 4 bases and J by 5 bases, with 8 bases of the junction left unmatched. The CDR3 sequence is 15 residues long. CDR1 and CDR2 (germline): SGHAT, FQNNGV. In DNA form, the CDR3 reads TGTGCCAGCAGCTCCACGACAGGGGGGGAAACTGAAGCTTTCTTT. It encodes CASSSTTGGETEAFF.

The chain combines TRBV5-6 with TRBJ2-1; no definite D call. This CDR3 region has 17 residues. V was cut by 4 bases and J by 2 bases, with 19 bases left in between. CDR1 and CDR2 from the germline V gene are SGHDT and YYEEEE. The CDR3 spells CASSIAYRVLTYNEQFF. In nucleotides, the CDR3 is TGTGCCAGCAGCATTGCATACAGAGTCCTTACCTACAATGAGCAGTTCTTC.

This clone was observed a handful of times. The chain links TRBV13 to TRBJ2-2, with TRBD2 as a possible D gene (6 bases). V lost 5 bases, J lost 4 bases, and 14 bases lay in between. This CDR3 spans 15 amino acids. CDR1 PRHDT and CDR2 FYEKMQ come from the germline V gene (reference sequence). The CDR3 spells CASSTRGRRTGELFF. CDR3 coding DNA: TGTGCCAGCAGCACCCGAGGGAGGCGCACCGGGGAGCTGTTTTTT. Supplemented by reference TRBV13 and TRBJ2-2, the full variable domain reads AAGVIQSPRHLIKEKRETATLKCYPIPRHDTVYWYQQGPGQDPQFLISFYEKMQSDKGSIPDRFSAQQFSDYHSELNMSSLELGDSALYFCASSTRGRRTGELFFGEGSRLTVL.

The table lists this clone with a few counts. V is TRBV28 and J is TRBJ1-1; D uncertain. There are 11 residues in the CDR3. Germline-derived CDR1 and CDR2 are MDHEN and SYDVKM. Trimming stripped 6 bases from V and 6 bases from J, with 8 bases between. As DNA, the CDR3 is TGTGCCAGCAGACATACCGCTGAAGCTTTCTTT. Amino acid sequence: CASRHTAEAFF.